The rows below give T cell receptor beta chains drawn from one sample of a study of cytomegalovirus exposure and HLA in healthy donors. The method was immunoSEQ multiplex PCR; TCRdb's version includes in-frame clones alone and lacks a portion of them. The profile covers more than 100,000 clones, with over 75% appearing a single time and 2% to 2.5% taken by the ten largest. The sample taken for sequencing was PBMCs. These receptors all stem from a man aged 30-40 years in good health and CMV-seronegative. CDR3s include the opening cysteine and the closing phenylalanine or tryptophan. Fields, in order: CDR3 length, D gene, J gene, V gene, clone size, CDR3 protein, CDR3 DNA. D genes are given only for firm matches. Where a row states a size, it is once, few, many or the class of an expanded clone; other rows omit it.

length: 17; D: TRBD2; J: TRBJ2-3; V: TRBV5-1; size: .; CDR3: CASSLVPSGGGEDTQYF; DNA: TGCGCCAGCAGCTTGGTTCCCTCGGGCGGGGGGGAAGATACGCAGTATTTT
length: 13; D: .; J: TRBJ1-2; V: TRBV6-4; size: .; CDR3: CASSDQGPGGYTF; DNA: TGTGCCAGCAGTGACCAAGGTCCCGGGGGCTACACCTTC
length: 15; D: .; J: TRBJ2-3; V: TRBV6-4; size: few; CDR3: CASSDSIGSTDTQYF; DNA: TGTGCCAGCAGTGACTCGATCGGTAGCACAGATACGCAGTATTTT
length: 15; D: TRBD2; J: TRBJ2-7; V: TRBV27; size: .; CDR3: CASSSTSGGYYEQYF; DNA: TGTGCCAGCAGTTCAACTAGCGGGGGGTACTACGAGCAGTACTTC
length: 13; D: .; J: TRBJ2-1; V: TRBV18; size: once; CDR3: CASSPTVYNEQFF; DNA: TGTGCCAGCTCACCGACAGTCTACAATGAGCAGTTCTTC
length: 14; D: .; J: TRBJ2-6; V: TRBV6-4; size: .; CDR3: CASSDSSGANGLTF; DNA: TGTGCCAGCAGTGACAGCTCTGGGGCCAACGGCCTGACTTTC
length: 15; D: TRBD2; J: TRBJ2-3; V: TRBV19; size: .; CDR3: CASSFDSGYTDTQYF; DNA: TGTGCCAGTAGTTTTGATAGCGGGTACACAGATACGCAGTATTTT
length: 16; D: TRBD1; J: TRBJ2-1; V: TRBV9; size: .; CDR3: CASSIKAGQGGNEQFF; DNA: TGTGCCAGCAGCATCAAAGCGGGACAGGGTGGAAATGAGCAGTTCTTC
length: 12; D: TRBD1; J: TRBJ1-2; V: TRBV6-6; size: few; CDR3: CASSTTGYGYTF; DNA: TGTGCCAGCAGTACGACAGGGTACGGCTACACCTTC
length: 14; D: .; J: TRBJ1-1; V: TRBV5-1; size: .; CDR3: CASSLSGMNTEAFF; DNA: TGCGCCAGCAGCTTGAGCGGGATGAACACTGAAGCTTTCTTT
length: 14; D: TRBD1; J: TRBJ1-2; V: TRBV28; size: once; CDR3: CASSSGTARDGYTF; DNA: TGTGCCAGCAGCTCCGGGACAGCCCGGGATGGCTACACCTTC
length: 14; D: .; J: TRBJ2-7; V: TRBV5-6; size: few; CDR3: CASSEGASSYEQYF; DNA: TGTGCCAGCTCGGAGGGGGCGAGCTCCTACGAGCAGTACTTC
length: 16; D: TRBD1; J: TRBJ2-6; V: TRBV7-9; size: .; CDR3: CATKQGAPSGANVLTF; DNA: TGTGCCACCAAACAGGGGGCACCGTCTGGGGCCAACGTCCTGACTTTC
length: 13; D: .; J: TRBJ1-1; V: TRBV7-8; size: .; CDR3: CASSSVMNTEAFF; DNA: TGTGCCAGCAGCTCAGTCATGAACACTGAAGCTTTCTTT
length: 13; D: .; J: TRBJ1-1; V: TRBV9; size: .; CDR3: CASSVGGGSEAFF; DNA: TGTGCCAGCAGCGTAGGAGGTGGATCTGAAGCTTTCTTT
length: 16; D: TRBD1; J: TRBJ1-2; V: TRBV7-2; size: .; CDR3: CASSLVDRGNGYGYTF; DNA: TGTGCCAGCAGCTTAGTGGACAGGGGAAATGGTTATGGCTACACCTTC
length: 13; D: TRBD1; J: TRBJ1-4; V: TRBV2; size: .; CDR3: CASGGQPNEKLFF; DNA: TGTGCCAGTGGGGGACAGCCTAATGAAAAACTGTTTTTT
length: 16; D: .; J: TRBJ1-5; V: TRBV2; size: .; CDR3: CASKPGNSQGNQPQHF; DNA: TGTGCCAGCAAACCAGGGAATTCCCAAGGCAATCAGCCCCAGCATTTT